The T cell receptor (beta chain) described here comes from a study of cytomegalovirus exposure and HLA in healthy donors listed by TCRdb under 2017. With regard to the full study: According to an earlier analysis of several hundred of the donors, some 170 million T cells yielded over 90 million unique TCR beta sequences and approximately 300 Gb of sequence data. An early release that covered roughly 600 HLA-typed donors contained around 330 gigabases of sequencing data and roughly 84 million unique TCR sequences. The genetic ancestry cluster associated with self-reported Caucasian donors included around 76% of the roughly 380 genotyped donors. The aim of the study was to test whether cataloging public T cell receptors could identify signatures of past pathogen exposure. The T cell repertoires of some 700 subjects were profiled by immunosequencing and related to cytomegalovirus serostatus. Besides the first cohort of 500 to 700 subjects, a separate validation cohort made up of over 95 different subjects was used. The study combined high-throughput TCR immunosequencing, statistical association of individual TCRs with disease status, and machine learning to predict cytomegalovirus infection status. To study patterns of TCR occurrence, a later analysis re-analyzed previously published TCR beta repertoires from hundreds of donors and added high-resolution HLA genotyping. Rather than drawing on any new phenotypic data, the later analysis identified candidate immune exposures from TCR beta sequences and the way those sequences occurred across donors. To decide whether each TCR beta V gene segment behaved as functional or pseudogenic, an earlier analysis of nearly 600 of the donors relied on high-throughput TCR beta sequencing. Donor age, sex, ethnicity and CMV serostatus were compiled alongside the repertoire data. In a later genetic analysis, genome-wide SNP genotypes for about 55% of the roughly 700 donors were used, and that subset was treated as a discovery cohort. All discovery cohort repertoires had been generated using a single sequencing platform. HLA typing covered class I and class II loci at four-digit resolution. The number of donors typed differed by locus, with roughly 620-640 for A, B, C, DRB1 and DQB1, more than 500 for DQA1, about 610 for DPA1, and around 460 for DPB1. Roughly five DR-DQ haplotypes were handled as single units for association and clustering because linkage in the cohort was strong. Among a few hundred genotyped donors of the cohort, an average of about 240,000 unique TCR beta nucleotide sequences were sequenced per donor, roughly 20% of them non-productive. Overall results and qualifications from the work: For the cohort, immune exposure information was limited to CMV serostatus. It was suggested by the authors that the approach could potentially be generalized to other disease states and immunological phenotypes. The earlier analysis of 450 to 700 of the donors excluded roughly 17 rarely observed V segments, including chromosome 9 orphons, because counts were too low. Because the 87-base-pair reads could not distinguish some IMGT-functional V segments, including TRBV6-2 and TRBV6-3, those segments were excluded. In vitro tests confirmed that a few of the cytomegalovirus-associated TCR beta chains recognize cytomegalovirus antigens. A later analysis associated 17,000 or so TCR beta sequences with specific HLA alleles at a false discovery rate of 0.05. In a later analysis, several top co-occurrence clusters were reported to appear linked to parvovirus B19, influenza, CMV and Epstein-Barr virus. The cohort was sequenced for TCR beta chains only, and without alpha or paired-chain data the features that could be detected were limited. Linkage disequilibrium might explain the correlated functional status among segregating V segments, but an unknown experimental factor could not be excluded. Broadly in line with IMGT annotations, most TCR beta V segments showed up in productive rearrangements about 90% or about 30% of the time in an earlier analysis of several hundred of the donors. Cytomegalovirus status was reported to be diagnosed by the classifier with high specificity and sensitivity in both the original and validation cohorts. Compared with the approximately 670-donor mean, donors in an Asian-associated ancestry cluster had fewer N-insertions in productive TCRs, according to a later genetic analysis. While some public TCRs were present in many individuals, most TCR sequences turned up only very rarely across donors. When HLA alleles, especially DR and DQ, strongly co-occurred, attributing TCR associations to individual alleles was difficult. In a later analysis, most CMV-associated TCR beta chains were found to appear HLA-restricted, with HLA associations seemingly driven largely by CMV exposure. A later analysis found that TCR association rates varied across HLA loci, with DRB1 alleles showing the most associated TCRs and HLA-C alleles the fewest. An association between a missense DCLRE1C variant and V-gene and J-gene trimming of TCR beta chains was found in a later genetic analysis and replicated in an independent cohort. A further reported finding was that TCR beta sequences accurately predicted the HLA-A and HLA-B alleles for most subjects in the first cohort. A later analysis found that HLA-associated TCR beta chains were more clonally expanded and had lower generation probabilities than equally common non-associated chains. The study gave a list of some 150 TCR beta chains associated with cytomegalovirus. A cluster of highly shared sequence variants was judged likely to be a technical artifact of the sequencing pipeline. Because HLA typing was missing for some donors at each locus, association tests included only the typed subset. Presence/absence analyses assumed roughly uniform sequencing depth across donors, an assumption that may not hold.

In total, 666 healthy bone marrow donors made up the cohort. At the time of sampling, all cohort members were nominally healthy, though unrecorded immune exposures were likely present. The donor was CMV seronegative and belonged to the group of roughly 330 seronegative cohort members. Each donor provided a peripheral blood sample, and peripheral blood mononuclear cells were used for TCR beta sequencing. The Qiagen DNeasy Blood Extraction Kit was used to extract genomic DNA from the blood cell samples. Taken from the germline V gene, the CDR1 and CDR2 loops are KGHSH and LQKENI. The CDR3 runs 16 amino acids, cysteine and phenylalanine included. Only the CDR3 portion is preserved as DNA: 48 bases, with reading frame beginning at the first base. V is cut back by 1 base and J by 3 bases, with 3 bases in the junction unmatched. Regarding this clone: Its antigen has not been determined. Per-base qualities were not stored, and no clone one base away is much larger.

The method behind the library was the immunoSEQ multiplex PCR assay. For the multiplex PCR, a mixture combining 60 forward primers for TCR Vbeta segments and 13 reverse primers for TCR Jbeta segments was used. A multiplex PCR assay on genomic DNA amplified the CDR3 region of rearranged TCR beta genes. On the Illumina HiSeq System, the amplified TCR beta libraries were sequenced as 87-base-pair reads. The original pipeline was this. A later analysis tallied around 87 million unique TCR beta chains across the 666 repertoires, and approximately 12 million of those chains were shared by two or more donors. Raw reads were error-corrected and collapsed into unique sequences by a nearest-neighbor algorithm in which closely related sequences were merged to remove PCR and sequencing errors. Alignment of CDR3 sequences to IMGT reference sequences was used to assign V, D and J gene segments. For a sequence to be retained, at least a six-nucleotide match to both a V gene segment and a J gene segment was required. Rearrangements were called productive when the CDR3 lacked stop codons and stayed in frame with V and J; all others were non-productive. CDR3 was defined according to IMGT convention as the region running from the second conserved V-encoded cysteine to the conserved J-encoded phenylalanine. The earlier analysis of some 550 of the donors excluded any sequence lacking an unambiguous match to a single V gene segment. An earlier analysis of 587 of the donors called V segments functional above 56.7% productive rearrangements and segregating when the between-donor standard deviation exceeded 5%. A statistical classification framework was built for diagnosing cytomegalovirus status from the catalog of TCR beta chain sequences. In a later analysis, V and J genes were assigned by comparing TCR nucleotide sequences against IMGT/GENE-DB human TR gene sequences. In a later analysis, CDR3 sequences and most-parsimonious VDJ recombination scenarios were assigned using the TCRdist pipeline. In a later analysis, every TCR beta chain was defined by the combination of its CDR3 amino acid sequence and its V-gene family, and reads without a unique V-gene family were dropped. A later analysis removed 500 to 650 highly shared, low-generation-probability nucleotide sequences to deal with suspected cross-contamination and a sequencing artifact. In a later analysis, a clonal expansion index for each public chain was calculated from normalized within-repertoire ranks of inferred template counts. In a later analysis, generation probabilities were computed with a VDJ recombination model fitted to out-of-frame rearrangements, and the resulting probabilities were checked against IGoR. A later analysis scored TCR-TCR, TCR-HLA and TCR-CMV co-occurrence with hypergeometric tests, applying a repertoire-size bias correction to TCR pairs. To estimate false discovery rates, a later analysis permuted the HLA or CMV assignments 20 times. In a later analysis, co-occurring TCRs were grouped using DBSCAN, with TCRdist sequence similarity added in when clustering inside HLA-allele-positive subsets. For co-occurrence clustering, repertoires with fewer than 30,000 or more than 120,000 public chains were excluded, along with about five repertoires with anomalous nucleotide sharing. TCRdb provides this immuneACCESS table in a form limited to in-frame rearrangements. Some clones are lacking; in checked studies, under half of them reflect an unresolved V gene, and why the rest are absent is not known. That table gives V, J and clone size, and the DNA gave D and trimming. For this sample the table gives some 130,000 clones, of which around 77% were detected only once. The ten largest make up approximately 2% of the sample.

The V and J segments used are TRBV18 and TRBJ2-3; 11 central nucleotides agree with TRBD1. The source of this sequence is a man younger than 45 in good health and CMV-seronegative. The sample taken for sequencing was PBMCs. This receptor has the CDR3 CASSPQGQGGTDTQYF. The DNA sequence reads TGTGCCAGCTCACCACAGGGACAGGGGGGAACAGATACGCAGTATTTT. Beyond the CDR3, the reference TRBV18 and TRBJ2-3 genes provide the residues; the full variable domain reads: NAGVMQNPRHLVRRRGQEARLRCSPMKGHSHVYWYRQLPEEGLKFMVYLQKENIIDESGMPKERFSAEFPKEGPSILRIQQVVRGDSAAYFCASSPQGQGGTDTQYFGPGTRLTVL.